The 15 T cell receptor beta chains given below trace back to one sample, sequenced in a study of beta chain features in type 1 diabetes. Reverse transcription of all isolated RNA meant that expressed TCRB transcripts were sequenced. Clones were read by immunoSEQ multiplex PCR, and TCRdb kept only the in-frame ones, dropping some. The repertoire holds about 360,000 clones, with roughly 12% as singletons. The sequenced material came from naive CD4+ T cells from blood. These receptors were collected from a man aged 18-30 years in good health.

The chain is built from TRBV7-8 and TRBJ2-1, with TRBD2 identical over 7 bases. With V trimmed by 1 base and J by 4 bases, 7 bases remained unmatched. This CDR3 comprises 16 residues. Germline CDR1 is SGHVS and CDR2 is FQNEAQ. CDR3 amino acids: CASSLGRTRLYNEQFF. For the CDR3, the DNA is TGTGCCAGCAGCTTAGGTAGGACTAGGCTTTACAATGAGCAGTTCTTC.

CDR3 DNA: TGTGCCAGCAGAGCAGGGTACGAGCAGTACTTC. Translating it yields CASRAGYEQYF. The chain couples TRBV7-9 to TRBJ2-7; D possibly corresponds to TRBD1 (5 bases). The CDR3 loop spans 11 amino acids. The V end lost 6 bases, the J end lost 4 bases, and 7 bases lay between the germline ends. CDR1 is SEHNR, CDR2 FQNEAQ, per germline (reference sequence).

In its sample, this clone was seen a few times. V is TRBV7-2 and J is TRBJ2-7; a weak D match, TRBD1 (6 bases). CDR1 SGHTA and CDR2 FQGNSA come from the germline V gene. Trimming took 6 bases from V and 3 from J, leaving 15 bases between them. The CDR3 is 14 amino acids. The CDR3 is CASRIDGQSYEQYF. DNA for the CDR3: TGTGCCAGCAGAATAGATGGACAGAGCTACGAGCAGTACTTC.

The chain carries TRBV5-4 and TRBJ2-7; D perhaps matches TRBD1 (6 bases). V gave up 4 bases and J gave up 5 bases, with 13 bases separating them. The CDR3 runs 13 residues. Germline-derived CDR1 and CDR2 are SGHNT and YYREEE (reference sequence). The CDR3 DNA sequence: TGTGCCAGCAGCCGGTGGGGACAAAACGAGCAGTACTTC. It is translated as CASSRWGQNEQYF. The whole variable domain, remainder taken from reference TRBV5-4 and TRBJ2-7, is ETGVTQSPTHLIKTRGQQVTLRCSSQSGHNTVSWYQQALGQGPQFIFQYYREEENGRGNFPPRFSGLQFPNYSSELNVNALELDDSALYLCASSRWGQNEQYFGPGTRLTVT.

The CDR3 is CASHQGFQPQHF. CDR3 coding DNA: TGTGCCAGCCACCAGGGGTTTCAGCCCCAGCATTTT. The chain uses TRBV19 and TRBJ1-5, with a possible D match to TRBD1 (6 bases). There are 12 residues in the CDR3. Germline CDR1 and CDR2: LNHDA and SQIVND (reference sequence). Trimming shortened V by 9 bases and J by 6 bases, and 12 bases separated the two germline ends. Together with reference TRBV19 and TRBJ1-5, the CDR3 gives the full variable domain: DGGITQSPKYLFRKEGQNVTLSCEQNLNHDAMYWYRQDPGQGLRLIYYSQIVNDFQKGDIAEGYSVSREKKESFPLTVTSAQKNPTAFYLCASHQGFQPQHFGDGTRLSIL.

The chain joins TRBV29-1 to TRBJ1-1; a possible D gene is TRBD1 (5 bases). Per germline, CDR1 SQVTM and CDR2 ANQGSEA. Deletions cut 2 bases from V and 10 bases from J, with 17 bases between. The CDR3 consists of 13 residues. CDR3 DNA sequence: TGCAGCGTTGAAAGACGAGGGAGGGGTATAGCTTTCTTT. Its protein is CSVERRGRGIAFF.

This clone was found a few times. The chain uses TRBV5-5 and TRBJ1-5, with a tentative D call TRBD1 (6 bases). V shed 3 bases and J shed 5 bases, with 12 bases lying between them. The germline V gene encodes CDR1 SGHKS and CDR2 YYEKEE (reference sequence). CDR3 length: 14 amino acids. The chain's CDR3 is CASSSPGDHQPQHF. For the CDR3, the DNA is TGTGCCAGCAGCTCGCCAGGGGATCATCAGCCCCAGCATTTT.

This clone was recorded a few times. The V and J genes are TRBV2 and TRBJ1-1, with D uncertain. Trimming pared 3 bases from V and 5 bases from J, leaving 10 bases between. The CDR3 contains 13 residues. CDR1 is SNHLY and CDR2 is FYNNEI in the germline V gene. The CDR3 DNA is TGTGCCAGCAGTGAGAGACCGACAACTGAAGCTTTCTTT. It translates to CASSERPTTEAFF.

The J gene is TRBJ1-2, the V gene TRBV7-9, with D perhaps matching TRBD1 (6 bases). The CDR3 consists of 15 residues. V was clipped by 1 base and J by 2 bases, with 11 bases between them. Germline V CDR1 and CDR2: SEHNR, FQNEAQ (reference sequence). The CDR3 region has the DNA TGTGCCAGCAGCTTAGAGGCGGGGGCAAACTATGGCTACACCTTC. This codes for CASSLEAGANYGYTF.

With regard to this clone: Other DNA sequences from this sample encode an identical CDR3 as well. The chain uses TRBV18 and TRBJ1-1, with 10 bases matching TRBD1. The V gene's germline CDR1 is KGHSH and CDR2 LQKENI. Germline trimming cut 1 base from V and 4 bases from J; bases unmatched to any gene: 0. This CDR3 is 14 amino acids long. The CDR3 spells CASSPRTGGTEAFF. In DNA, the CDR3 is TGTGCCAGCTCACCACGGACAGGGGGCACTGAAGCTTTCTTT.

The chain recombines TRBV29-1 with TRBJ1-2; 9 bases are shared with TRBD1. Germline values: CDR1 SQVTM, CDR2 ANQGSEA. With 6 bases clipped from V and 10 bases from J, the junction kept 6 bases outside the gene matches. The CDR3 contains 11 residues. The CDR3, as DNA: TGCAGCGTCCGGACAGGGGAAGACTACACCTTC. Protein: CSVRTGEDYTF.

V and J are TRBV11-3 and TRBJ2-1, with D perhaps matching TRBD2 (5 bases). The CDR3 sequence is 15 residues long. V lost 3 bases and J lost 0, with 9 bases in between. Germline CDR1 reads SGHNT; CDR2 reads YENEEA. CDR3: CASSFDGNSYNEQFF. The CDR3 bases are TGTGCCAGCAGCTTTGACGGGAACTCCTACAATGAGCAGTTCTTC.

The CDR3 DNA follows: TGCGCCAGCAGCTCGTCCGGGACAGGGGGGTCCGGGGCCAACGTCCTGACTTTC. This gives the protein CASSSSGTGGSGANVLTF. The rearrangement uses TRBV5-1 and TRBJ2-6, with 11 bases that match TRBD1. V shed 3 bases, J shed 4 bases, and the junction held 9 bases outside the gene matches. The germline V gene has CDR1 SGHRS and CDR2 YFSETQ. The CDR3 is 18 amino acids.

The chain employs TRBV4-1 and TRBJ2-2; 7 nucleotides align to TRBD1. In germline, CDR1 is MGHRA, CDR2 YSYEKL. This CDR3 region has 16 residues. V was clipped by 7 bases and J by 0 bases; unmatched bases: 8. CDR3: CASTPVRGPNTGELFF. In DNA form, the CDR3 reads TGCGCCAGCACCCCCGTAAGGGGGCCGAACACCGGGGAGCTGTTTTTT.

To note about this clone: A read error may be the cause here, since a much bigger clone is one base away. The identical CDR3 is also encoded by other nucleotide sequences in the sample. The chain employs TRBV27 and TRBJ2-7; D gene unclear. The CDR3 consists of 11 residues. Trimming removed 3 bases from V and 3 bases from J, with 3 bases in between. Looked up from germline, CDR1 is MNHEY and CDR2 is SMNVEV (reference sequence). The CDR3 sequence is CASSFGYEQYF. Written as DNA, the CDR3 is TGTGCCAGCAGTTTCGGCTACGAGCAGTACTTC.